This paragraph reports one T cell receptor beta chain. These data originate in a study of cytotoxic CD8 clonotypes in ibrutinib-treated CLL. J gave up 5 bases and V 10 bases, and 6 bases lay outside the gene matches. Germline-derived CDR1 and CDR2 are MDHEN and SYDVKM. CDR3 size: 13 residues. Sequencing was performed with immunoSEQ multiplex PCR; in TCRdb, only in-frame clones are kept and a portion is missing. The table includes approximately 30,000 clones, approximately 57% detected once. The chain has TRBV28 and TRBJ2-7; TRBD1 matches 12 bases. The sample was PBMCs, taken before ibrutinib treatment. This receptor was identified in a human donor with chronic lymphocytic leukemia. This chain's CDR3 is CATRDRGRNEQYF. CDR3 bases: TGTGCCACCCGGGACAGGGGGCGGAACGAGCAGTACTTC. The whole variable domain, filled in from reference TRBV28 and TRBJ2-7, reads DVKVTQSSRYLVKRTGEKVFLECVQDMDHENMFWYRQDPGLGLRLIYFSYDVKMKEKGDIPEGYSVSREKKERFSLILESASTNQTSMYLCATRDRGRNEQYFGPGTRLTVT.